Listed below are T cell receptor beta chains from one sample, sequenced in a study of blood T cell repertoires in COVID-19. Sequenced by immunoSEQ multiplex PCR; TCRdb stores in-frame clones only, minus some. The sample carries around 160,000 clones, around four fifths recorded once. The sequencing sample was made of peripheral blood. The receptors here all came from a human donor in a cohort sampled during active COVID-19. Both conserved end residues are part of each CDR3. The order of the fields is D gene, clone size, V gene, J gene, CDR3 DNA, CDR3 protein. A D gene is named only where the DNA matches it firmly. Rows may omit the clone size; those that give it use once, few, many or a size class.

d_call: TRBD1; clone_size: -; v_call: TRBV5-5; j_call: TRBJ2-7; cdr3_nt: TGTGCCAGCAGCGCCGGGACAGCTAGCTCCTACGAGCAGTACTTC; cdr3_aa: CASSAGTASSYEQYF
d_call: TRBD1; clone_size: -; v_call: TRBV5-1; j_call: TRBJ2-7; cdr3_nt: TGCGCCAGCAGCTTGGCCTCCGGGACAGGATACGAGCAGTACTTC; cdr3_aa: CASSLASGTGYEQYF
d_call: TRBD2; clone_size: -; v_call: TRBV19; j_call: TRBJ2-1; cdr3_nt: TGTGCCAGTAGCATAGGAGCACGGGGGGGTGAGCAGTTCTTC; cdr3_aa: CASSIGARGGEQFF
d_call: -; clone_size: -; v_call: TRBV12-3/TRBV12-4; j_call: TRBJ2-1; cdr3_nt: TGTGCCAGCAGATCCCGGGGTTACAATGAGCAGTTCTTC; cdr3_aa: CASRSRGYNEQFF
d_call: TRBD1; clone_size: -; v_call: TRBV6-5; j_call: TRBJ2-7; cdr3_nt: TGTGCCAGCGGCGGGACAGGGCCCTACGAGCAGTACTTC; cdr3_aa: CASGGTGPYEQYF
d_call: -; clone_size: -; v_call: TRBV5-1; j_call: TRBJ2-3; cdr3_nt: TGCGCCAGCAGCGACAGGCGCACAGATACGCAGTATTTT; cdr3_aa: CASSDRRTDTQYF
d_call: -; clone_size: -; v_call: TRBV25-1; j_call: TRBJ1-2; cdr3_nt: TGTGCCAGCAGTGGGGGAGGGGGACCCTTTAACTATGGCTACACCTTC; cdr3_aa: CASSGGGGPFNYGYTF
d_call: -; clone_size: -; v_call: TRBV14; j_call: TRBJ1-2; cdr3_nt: TGTGCCAGCAGCCAGACAGTCCTAGCCGGGGGTGGCTACACCTTC; cdr3_aa: CASSQTVLAGGGYTF
d_call: -; clone_size: once; v_call: TRBV9; j_call: TRBJ2-7; cdr3_nt: TGTGCCAGCAGCGTAGAAGGACTACCCTCCTACGAGCAGTACTTC; cdr3_aa: CASSVEGLPSYEQYF
d_call: -; clone_size: -; v_call: TRBV4-2; j_call: TRBJ1-1; cdr3_nt: TGTGCCAGCAGCCAAGTAGATGCTGAAGCTTTCTTT; cdr3_aa: CASSQVDAEAFF
d_call: -; clone_size: -; v_call: TRBV23-1; j_call: TRBJ1-4; cdr3_nt: TGCGCCAGCAGTCTGAGCGCCGTCGATTCGGAAAAACTGTTTTTT; cdr3_aa: CASSLSAVDSEKLFF
d_call: TRBD1; clone_size: few; v_call: TRBV5-4; j_call: TRBJ1-1; cdr3_nt: TGTGCCAGCAGCCCTGGGGGGACAGGGGGAAAGAACACTGAAGCTTTCTTT; cdr3_aa: CASSPGGTGGKNTEAFF